One T cell receptor (beta chain) is described in this entry. Its antigen is still unknown. Some clones are missing from TCRdb's copy, which holds only in-frame ones; the method was immunoSEQ multiplex PCR. This sample has about 120,000 clones, with 90% to 95% found just once. With 4 bases removed from V and 2 bases from J, the gap between germline ends came to 6 bases. This CDR3 has 13 amino acids. Germline V lookup: CDR1 KGHDR, CDR2 SFDVKD. This sample was taken from a study of T cell responses to AZD1222 COVID-19 vaccine. Study observations and caveats: It was only after the peak T cell response that any repertoires were sampled. Clonal diversity was possibly underestimated, and white British individuals and females predominated among donors. The number of AZD1222 recipients seropositive at baseline was only five to seven.

The origin of this receptor is an adult who received the AZD1222 COVID-19 vaccine. The sequences come from peripheral blood, collected 28 days after the second AZD1222 dose. V and J are TRBV24-1 and TRBJ2-3; a weak D match, TRBD2 (5 bases). As DNA, the CDR3 is TGTGCCACCAGTGACGACTACACAGATACGCAGTATTTT. Translating it yields CATSDDYTDTQYF.